The rows below give T cell receptor beta chains drawn from one sample of a study of blood T cell repertoires in COVID-19. Libraries were prepared by immunoSEQ multiplex PCR; TCRdb keeps only in-frame clonotypes and omits some of them. The sample lists 250,000 to 300,000 clones, roughly 91% seen once, with about 4.6% in the top ten. The sequenced sample was peripheral blood. These receptors originate from a man in his forties with acute or convalescent COVID-19. The CDR3 runs from the conserved cysteine through the conserved F or W. A D gene is named only where the DNA matches it firmly. Where a row states a size, it is once, few, many or the class of an expanded clone; other rows omit it.

v_gene,j_gene,abundance,d_gene,CDR3aa,CDR3nt
TRBV10-1,TRBJ1-2,.,.,CASSESTLPYGYTF,TGCGCCAGCAGTGAGTCGACACTCCCCTATGGCTACACCTTC
TRBV10-2,TRBJ1-1,.,.,CASSVQGNTEAFF,TGCGCCAGCAGTGTTCAGGGGAACACTGAAGCTTTCTTT
TRBV19,TRBJ2-3,once,.,CASSAPGDTQYF,TGTGCCAGCTCCGCACCCGGGGATACGCAGTATTTT
TRBV5-1,TRBJ1-3,.,.,CASSLNPVSGNTIYF,TGCGCCAGCAGCTTGAATCCGGTCTCTGGAAACACCATATATTTT
TRBV9,TRBJ2-7,.,.,CASSAGPPYEQYF,TGTGCCAGCAGCGCAGGGCCCCCCTACGAGCAGTACTTC
TRBV2,TRBJ1-2,.,TRBD1,CASKGDRAFNYGYTF,TGTGCCAGCAAGGGGGACAGGGCTTTTAACTATGGCTACACCTTC
TRBV11-2,TRBJ1-5,.,TRBD1,CASSFLQGSNQPQHF,TGTGCCAGCAGCTTCCTACAGGGGAGCAATCAGCCCCAGCATTTT
TRBV18,TRBJ1-2,once,.,CASSPPPAGGEGYTF,TGTGCCAGCTCACCACCGCCAGCCGGGGGTGAAGGCTACACCTTC
TRBV5-6,TRBJ2-7,once,.,CASSSTSGGLGGEQYF,TGTGCCAGCAGCTCCACCTCCGGGGGGCTAGGGGGCGAGCAGTACTTC
TRBV19,TRBJ1-3,.,.,CASTSGSEGNTIYF,TGTGCCAGTACCTCGGGTTCGGAGGGAAACACCATATATTTT
TRBV10-3,TRBJ1-4,.,.,CAISESSGISGLNEKLFF,TGTGCCATCAGTGAGTCATCAGGGATTAGCGGACTGAATGAAAAACTGTTTTTT
TRBV29-1,TRBJ1-1,.,TRBD1,CSVEGQGYTEAFF,TGCAGCGTTGAAGGACAGGGCTACACTGAAGCTTTCTTT
TRBV2,TRBJ1-1,once,.,CASSGLNYGGGWVPEAFF,TGTGCCAGCAGTGGCCTAAATTACGGGGGTGGTTGGGTCCCCGAAGCTTTCTTT
TRBV3-1/TRBV3-2,TRBJ1-6,.,.,CASSPFRGKGNSPLHF,TGTGCCAGCAGCCCCTTCAGGGGCAAGGGGAATTCACCCCTCCACTTT
TRBV27,TRBJ1-6,.,.,CASSLRGNSPLHF,TGTGCCAGCAGTTTACGGGGGAATTCACCCCTCCACTTT
TRBV5-4,TRBJ2-3,.,TRBD2,CASSLEGGGTDTQYF,TGTGCCAGCAGCTTGGAAGGCGGGGGGACAGATACGCAGTATTTT
TRBV5-1,TRBJ1-1,.,.,CASSLSGRGAEAFF,TGCGCCAGCAGCTTGAGCGGGCGGGGGGCTGAAGCTTTCTTT
TRBV11-2,TRBJ1-1,.,.,CASSLTRNTEAFF,TGTGCCAGCAGCTTAACGCGGAACACTGAAGCTTTCTTT
TRBV10-1,TRBJ2-7,.,.,CASSESKIEVYEQYF,TGCGCCAGCAGTGAGTCCAAGATAGAAGTCTACGAGCAGTACTTC
TRBV19,TRBJ1-6,.,TRBD1,CASSPGTGGAYSPLHF,TGTGCCAGTAGCCCCGGGACAGGGGGCGCTTATTCACCCCTCCACTTT
TRBV6-5,TRBJ2-3,.,.,CASSYTNERDTQYF,TGTGCCAGCAGTTACACTAACGAGAGGGATACGCAGTATTTT
TRBV10-1,TRBJ2-2,once,TRBD2,CASSEGLAGTRELFF,TGCGCCAGCAGTGAAGGACTAGCGGGTACCCGGGAGCTGTTTTTT
TRBV5-1,TRBJ2-3,.,TRBD1,CASSNGTGRSDTQYF,TGCGCCAGCAGCAACGGGACAGGGCGGTCGGATACGCAGTATTTT
TRBV6-2/TRBV6-3,TRBJ2-7,few,TRBD1,CASSYSGQVSYEQYF,TGTGCCAGCAGTTACTCCGGACAGGTCTCCTACGAGCAGTACTTC
TRBV28,TRBJ2-7,.,.,CASNIVRLPLSF,TGTGCCAGCAACATAGTAAGACTACCGCTAAGCTTC
TRBV7-9,TRBJ1-4,.,TRBD1,CASSSGTGNEKLFF,TGTGCCAGCAGCTCCGGGACAGGAAACGAAAAACTGTTTTTT
TRBV11-1,TRBJ2-3,.,.,CASSLLKGLYTDTQYF,TGTGCCAGCAGCTTACTAAAGGGGCTATACACAGATACGCAGTATTTT
TRBV11-2,TRBJ2-7,.,.,CASSSGGVAPYEQYF,TGTGCCAGCAGCTCAGGAGGAGTCGCCCCCTACGAGCAGTACTTC
TRBV5-1,TRBJ1-2,.,.,CASSLIKDARDWGSYTF,TGCGCCAGCAGCTTGATCAAAGACGCCCGGGACTGGGGAAGCTACACCTTC
TRBV2,TRBJ1-2,few,.,CASRDTANYGYTF,TGTGCCAGCAGGGACACCGCGAACTATGGCTACACCTTC
TRBV3-1/TRBV3-2,TRBJ1-2,once,TRBD1,CASSPSDRASYGYTF,TGTGCCAGCAGCCCCTCCGACAGGGCTTCCTATGGCTACACCTTC
TRBV27,TRBJ2-2,.,TRBD1,CASSSLGTEYTGELFF,TGTGCCAGCAGTTCCCTCGGGACAGAATACACCGGGGAGCTGTTTTTT
TRBV2,TRBJ2-7,.,TRBD1,CASRRDRRYYEQYF,TGTGCCAGCAGACGGGACAGGAGATACTACGAGCAGTACTTC
TRBV7-6,TRBJ1-2,.,TRBD1,CASSTPGQVSGGYTF,TGTGCCAGCAGCACCCCGGGACAGGTTTCTGGGGGCTACACCTTC
TRBV28,TRBJ1-2,.,TRBD1,CASSSAGTGNYGYTF,TGTGCCAGCAGTAGCGCCGGGACAGGGAACTATGGCTACACCTTC
TRBV4-1,TRBJ1-1,.,.,CASSQEEPSPARYTEAFF,TGCGCCAGCAGCCAAGAGGAGCCCTCTCCCGCTCGGTACACTGAAGCTTTCTTT
TRBV14,TRBJ2-3,.,.,CASSQFRGSPSTDTQYF,TGTGCCAGCAGCCAATTCAGAGGGTCCCCTAGCACAGATACGCAGTATTTT
TRBV11-2,TRBJ2-1,.,.,CASSFSFLGRRGNEQFF,TGTGCCAGCAGCTTCTCCTTTTTGGGTAGAAGGGGGAATGAGCAGTTCTTC
TRBV5-1,TRBJ2-3,.,.,CASSLSRAYTQYF,TGCGCCAGCAGCTTGTCGAGGGCCTATACGCAGTATTTT
TRBV30,TRBJ1-2,.,TRBD1,CAWGRDRAKSPFYGYTF,TGTGCCTGGGGCCGGGACAGGGCAAAGTCCCCTTTCTATGGCTACACCTTC
TRBV29-1,TRBJ2-7,.,TRBD1,CSVESPGQGIHEQYF,TGCAGCGTTGAATCCCCGGGACAGGGGATCCACGAGCAGTACTTC